A selection of T cell receptor beta chains follows, all from one sample in a study of post-analysis software for immune sequencing data. MiXCR, run by TCRdb on the PCR reads, gives a single entry per CDR3 protein. The data contain hundreds of thousands of distinct CDR3 sequences, about 27% of them seen just once; the ten biggest clones take up about 0.5%. The sequenced sample consisted of blood. The receptors shown here come from a girl between 10 and 17 years old with multiple sclerosis. Both conserved end residues are part of each CDR3. The D gene is left open where the match is weak. Size tells how often a clone was seen (once, few, many) or the class of an expanded clone, and some rows leave it out.

V gene,J gene,D gene,clone size,CDR3 protein,CDR3 DNA
TRBV10-3,TRBJ2-5,.,few,CAISDLQETQYF,TGTGCCATCAGTGACCTCCAAGAGACCCAGTACTTC
TRBV11-2,TRBJ2-1,TRBD1,.,CASSLGTGVVNEQFF,TGTGCCAGCAGCTTGGGCACAGGGGTAGTGAATGAGCAGTTCTTC
TRBV12-3/TRBV12-4,TRBJ1-6,.,.,CASSPTTGLVSPLHF,TGTGCCAGCAGTCCGACCACAGGTCTGGTTTCACCCCTCCACTTT
TRBV7-2,TRBJ1-5,.,many,CASSLVGGNQPQHF,TGCGCCAGCAGCTTGGTGGGGGGCAATCAGCCCCAGCATTTT
TRBV6-5,TRBJ1-1,.,few,CASSYPLGGAGTEAFF,TGTGCCAGCAGTTACCCCTTAGGAGGGGCGGGCACTGAAGCTTTCTTT
TRBV7-2,TRBJ2-1,.,few,CASSTRTGWANEQFF,TGTGCCAGCAGCACCCGGACTGGATGGGCCAATGAGCAGTTCTTC
TRBV29-1,TRBJ1-2,.,few,CSARALRGARYTF,TGCAGCGCAAGGGCCCTACGGGGTGCTCGCTACACCTTC
TRBV24-1,TRBJ1-2,.,.,CATSDLLRIYGYTF,TGTGCCACCAGTGATTTGCTACGGATTTATGGCTACACCTTC
TRBV18,TRBJ1-2,.,few,CASSPQGPVGGYTF,TGTGCCAGCTCACCACAGGGCCCTGTCGGAGGCTACACCTTC
TRBV20-1,TRBJ2-3,.,many,CSAPGTRTSTDTQYF,TGCAGTGCTCCCGGGACTCGAACGTCCACAGATACGCAGTATTTT
TRBV6-8,TRBJ2-5,.,.,CASSPRTCEQYF,TGTGCCAGCAGTCCCCGGACTTGTGAGCAGTACTTC
TRBV6-6,TRBJ1-1,TRBD1,.,CASVRGANTEAFF,TGTGCCAGCGTCAGGGGGGCGAACACTGAAGCTTTCTTT
TRBV4-1,TRBJ2-5,TRBD1,.,CASNQGPTGTGETQYF,TGCGCCAGCAACCAAGGACCGACAGGGACGGGAGAGACCCAGTACTTC